This TCR beta chain was found in a study of T cell repertoires in cytomegalovirus infection. In the study overall: CMV infection plus the matching HLA type was flagged by public TCR beta signatures.

TCRdb called the reads again in MiXCR, with one record for every CDR3 protein. The repertoire holds fewer than 650,000 distinct CDR3 sequences, with about 40% as singletons. On this clonotype itself: Antigen: not known.

The CDR3 length is 16 residues. The V and J ends lost 1 base and 1 base, in that order; junction bases with no gene match: 2. CDR1 is LGHNA and CDR2 is YNFKEQ in the germline V gene. The TCR originated in a human donor in good health (CMV status not recorded). Some clones in this sample may be carry-over from other donors' samples. The genes are TRBV4-2 and TRBJ2-7; 12 bases fit TRBD2. Source: cultured PBMCs, taken from culture after CMV antigen stimulation. The CDR3 nucleotides are TGTGCCAGCAGCCAAGCTAGCGGGGGGGCGTCCTACGAGCAGTACTTC. Translated: CASSQASGGASYEQYF.